A selection of T cell receptor beta chains follows, all from one sample in a study of CD8 T cells in ankylosing spondylitis. TCRdb re-called the 5' RACE reads through MiXCR, storing one row per CDR3 protein. The data contain some 90,000 distinct CDR3 sequences, 25% to 35% of them singletons. Specimen: blood, either unsorted or a sorted T cell fraction (not recorded which). The receptors come from a male donor with ankylosing spondylitis or in good health (not recorded which). The CDR3 runs from the conserved cysteine through the conserved F or W. Fields, in order: clone size, J gene, CDR3 length, D gene, V gene, CDR3 protein, CDR3 DNA. The D gene is left open where the match is weak. The size field is filled for only some rows; it gives once, few, many or a size class.

>many|TRBJ1-1|18|TRBD1|TRBV5-1
CASSFPKNRGSPDTEAFF
TGCGCCAGCAGCTTCCCGAAGAACAGGGGATCCCCAGACACTGAAGCTTTCTTT
>.|TRBJ1-3|15|.|TRBV7-8
CASSFDRQGWNTIYF
TGTGCCAGCAGCTTTGATCGGCAGGGGTGGAACACCATATATTTT
>few|TRBJ2-2|13|.|TRBV5-1
CASTSGNTGELFF
TGCGCCAGCACAAGCGGTAACACCGGGGAGCTGTTTTTT
>few|TRBJ2-2|16|TRBD2|TRBV10-2
CASSDRSGRDTGELFF
TGCGCCAGCAGTGACCGCAGCGGGAGAGATACTGGGGAGCTGTTTTTT
>.|TRBJ2-1|15|.|TRBV5-1
CASSLEGHMGRWQFF
TGCGCCAGCAGCTTGGAGGGCCATATGGGGCGTTGGCAGTTCTTC
>few|TRBJ2-1|14|.|TRBV5-1
CASSFTAIANEQFF
TGCGCCAGCAGCTTTACGGCAATAGCAAATGAGCAGTTCTTC
>once|TRBJ2-5|13|TRBD2|TRBV15
CATQSGGQETQYF
TGTGCCACCCAAAGCGGGGGACAAGAGACCCAGTACTTC
>.|TRBJ1-2|15|TRBD1|TRBV6-1
CASSQWDRVEYGYTF
TGTGCCAGCAGTCAATGGGACAGGGTTGAATATGGCTACACCTTC
>.|TRBJ2-1|19|TRBD2|TRBV20-1
CSARPRGWREVNSYNEQFF
TGCAGTGCTAGGCCGCGTGGTTGGCGGGAGGTAAACTCCTACAATGAGCAGTTCTTC
>.|TRBJ2-2|16|TRBD2|TRBV5-6
CASSLEAGEYTGELFF
TGTGCCAGCAGCTTGGAGGCGGGAGAGTACACCGGGGAGCTGTTTTTT
>.|TRBJ1-5|13|.|TRBV5-1
CASSIDRYQPQHF
TGCGCCAGCAGCATTGACAGATATCAGCCCCAGCATTTT
>few|TRBJ2-2|14|.|TRBV5-1
CASSLGLDGGELFF
TGCGCCAGCAGCTTGGGACTAGATGGCGGGGAGCTGTTTTTT
>.|TRBJ2-1|16|.|TRBV7-2
CASSLGTGYPRNEQFF
TGTGCCAGCAGCTTAGGCACAGGGTACCCAAGAAATGAGCAGTTCTTC
>few|TRBJ1-1|14|.|TRBV5-1
CASSQPEGDTEAFF
TGCGCCAGCAGCCAACCCGAGGGGGACACTGAAGCTTTCTTT
>few|TRBJ2-5|14|TRBD2|TRBV20-1
CSATRLALQETQYF
TGCAGTGCTACCCGACTAGCACTGCAAGAGACCCAGTACTTC
>few|TRBJ2-1|10|.|TRBV29-1
CSGKGNEQFF
TGCAGCGGAAAAGGGAATGAGCAGTTCTTC
>.|TRBJ2-3|15|.|TRBV9
CASSVTWGLTDTQYF
TGTGCCAGCAGCGTTACGTGGGGCCTCACAGATACGCAGTATTTT
>.|TRBJ2-5|14|.|TRBV7-9
CASSHPRLKETQYF
TGTGCCAGCAGCCACCCCAGACTGAAAGAGACCCAGTACTTC
>few|TRBJ2-7|13|TRBD2|TRBV7-2
CASSSPGGYEQYF
TGTGCCAGCAGCTCACCCGGGGGGTACGAGCAGTACTTC
>once|TRBJ1-3|13|.|TRBV3-1
CASTRFRGNTIYF
TGTGCCAGCACGAGATTCCGGGGAAACACCATATATTTT
>.|TRBJ2-1|18|TRBD2|TRBV11-2
CASSLMGTSRGGRNEQFF
TGTGCCAGCAGCTTAATGGGGACTAGCCGGGGGGGGCGAAATGAGCAGTTCTTC
>few|TRBJ1-5|13|TRBD1|TRBV6-5
CASSYDRDQPQHF
TGTGCCAGCAGTTACGACAGGGATCAGCCCCAGCATTTT
>.|TRBJ2-5|13|.|TRBV20-1
CSARVGGAETQYF
TGCAGTGCTAGAGTTGGGGGAGCGGAGACCCAGTACTTC
>.|TRBJ2-7|15|TRBD2|TRBV12-3/TRBV12-4
CASSLWTSASYEQYF
TGTGCCAGCAGTTTATGGACTAGCGCTTCCTACGAGCAGTACTTC
>.|TRBJ2-7|14|.|TRBV3-1
CASSQVPRDYEQYF
TGTGCCAGCAGCCAAGTACCCCGGGACTACGAGCAGTACTTC
>few|TRBJ2-5|13|.|TRBV5-1
CASKSVGGETQYF
TGCGCCAGCAAATCCGTAGGGGGAGAGACCCAGTACTTC
>few|TRBJ2-2|12|.|TRBV20-1
CSARPGAGELFF
TGCAGTGCTAGACCGGGAGCAGGGGAGCTGTTTTTT
>few|TRBJ2-1|16|.|TRBV5-1
CASSTNTWRGYNEQFF
TGCGCCAGCAGCACAAACACGTGGAGGGGGTACAATGAGCAGTTCTTC
>.|TRBJ2-1|17|.|TRBV9
CASSVVPTRGVYNEQFF
TGTGCCAGCAGCGTCGTCCCTACTCGCGGAGTCTACAATGAGCAGTTCTTC
>.|TRBJ2-5|13|TRBD1|TRBV29-1
CSVEPTGDETQYF
TGCAGCGTTGAGCCTACAGGGGACGAGACCCAGTACTTC
>.|TRBJ2-7|15|TRBD2|TRBV5-4
CASSGGRTPSFEQYF
TGTGCCAGCAGCGGCGGGAGAACTCCTTCCTTCGAGCAGTACTTC
>once|TRBJ2-1|16|TRBD2|TRBV20-1
CSARRTGTSGLHEQFF
TGCAGTGCTAGACGTACCGGGACTAGCGGGCTTCATGAGCAGTTCTTC
>few|TRBJ2-3|15|TRBD1|TRBV2
CASRTGPGRTDTQYF
TGTGCCAGCCGGACAGGGCCCGGACGCACAGATACGCAGTATTTT
>.|TRBJ1-1|18|TRBD1|TRBV5-1
CASSFRGTGNVFNTEAFF
TGCGCCAGCAGCTTTAGGGGGACAGGTAACGTTTTCAACACTGAAGCTTTCTTT
>.|TRBJ2-2|15|TRBD2|TRBV14
CASSQLRGVTGELFF
TGTGCCAGCAGCCAGCTCCGGGGGGTTACCGGGGAGCTGTTTTTT
>.|TRBJ2-1|17|.|TRBV12-3/TRBV12-4
CASSLTWAGRTYNEQFF
TGTGCCAGCAGCCTAACCTGGGCGGGACGTACCTACAATGAGCAGTTCTTC
>once|TRBJ2-5|15|TRBD1|TRBV9
CASSVDPGQEETQYF
TGTGCCAGCAGCGTAGACCCCGGACAGGAGGAGACCCAGTACTTC
>.|TRBJ2-1|16|.|TRBV10-3
CAISYDSSWGDNEQFF
TGTGCCATCAGTTACGATAGCTCATGGGGGGACAATGAGCAGTTCTTC
>.|TRBJ1-2|13|.|TRBV12-3/TRBV12-4
CASSFGPNYGYTF
TGTGCCAGCAGTTTTGGACCTAACTATGGCTACACCTTC
>.|TRBJ2-2|15|.|TRBV6-2/TRBV6-3
CASSAEGGNTGELFF
TGTGCCAGCAGTGCCGAGGGGGGGAACACCGGGGAGCTGTTTTTT
>.|TRBJ2-7|17|TRBD2|TRBV7-2
CASSSPYRLAGSYEQYF
TGTGCCAGCAGCTCCCCATACCGACTAGCGGGCTCCTACGAGCAGTACTTC
>few|TRBJ2-7|14|TRBD1|TRBV6-1
CASSQRDRGYEQYF
TGTGCCAGCAGCCAGAGGGACAGGGGGTACGAGCAGTACTTC
>.|TRBJ1-6|17|.|TRBV20-1
CSARTPGYRAHNSPLHF
TGCAGTGCTAGGACCCCCGGATACAGGGCCCATAATTCACCCCTCCACTTT
>many|TRBJ2-5|16|.|TRBV20-1
CSATILGVGFQETQYF
TGCAGTGCGACTATCCTAGGGGTTGGGTTTCAAGAGACCCAGTACTTC
>few|TRBJ2-7|14|.|TRBV5-1
CASSLGQQSYEQYF
TGCGCCAGCAGCTTGGGACAGCAATCCTACGAGCAGTACTTC